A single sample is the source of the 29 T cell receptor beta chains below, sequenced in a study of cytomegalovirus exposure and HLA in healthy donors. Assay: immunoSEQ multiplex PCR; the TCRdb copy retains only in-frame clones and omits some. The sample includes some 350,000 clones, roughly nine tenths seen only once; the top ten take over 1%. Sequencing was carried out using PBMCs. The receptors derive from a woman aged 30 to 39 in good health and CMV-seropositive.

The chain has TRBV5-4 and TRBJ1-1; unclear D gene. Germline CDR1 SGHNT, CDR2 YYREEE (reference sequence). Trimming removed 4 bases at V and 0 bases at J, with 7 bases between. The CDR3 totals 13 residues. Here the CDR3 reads CASSLEMNTEAFF. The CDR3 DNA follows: TGTGCCAGCAGCCTCGAGATGAACACTGAAGCTTTCTTT.

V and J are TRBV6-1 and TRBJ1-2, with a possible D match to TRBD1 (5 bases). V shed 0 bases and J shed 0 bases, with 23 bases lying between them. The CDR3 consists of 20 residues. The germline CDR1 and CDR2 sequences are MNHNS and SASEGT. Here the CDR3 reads CASSEALHIMTATTNYGYTF. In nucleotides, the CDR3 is TGTGCCAGCAGTGAAGCGCTTCACATAATGACAGCCACCACTAACTATGGCTACACCTTC.

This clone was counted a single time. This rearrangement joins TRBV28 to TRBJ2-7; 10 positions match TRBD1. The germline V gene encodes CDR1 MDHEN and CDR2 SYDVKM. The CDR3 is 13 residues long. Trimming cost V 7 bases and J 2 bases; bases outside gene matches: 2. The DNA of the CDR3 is TGTGCCAGCAAGACAGGGGGCGCCTACGAGCAGTACTTC. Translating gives CASKTGGAYEQYF.

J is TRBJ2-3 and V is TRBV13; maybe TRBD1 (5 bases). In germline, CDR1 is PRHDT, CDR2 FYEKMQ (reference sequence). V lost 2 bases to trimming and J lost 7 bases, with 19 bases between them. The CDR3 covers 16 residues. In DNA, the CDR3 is TGTGCCAGCAGCTTAACGGGCAGGGCCCCTACAAATACGCAGTATTTT. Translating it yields CASSLTGRAPTNTQYF.

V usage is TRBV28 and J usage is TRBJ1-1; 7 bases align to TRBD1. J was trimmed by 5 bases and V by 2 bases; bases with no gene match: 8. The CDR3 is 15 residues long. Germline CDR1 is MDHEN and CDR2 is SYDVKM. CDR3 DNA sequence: TGTGCCAGCAGTTTAGGGGGGCAGGGGGTGACTGAAGCTTTCTTT. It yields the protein CASSLGGQGVTEAFF.

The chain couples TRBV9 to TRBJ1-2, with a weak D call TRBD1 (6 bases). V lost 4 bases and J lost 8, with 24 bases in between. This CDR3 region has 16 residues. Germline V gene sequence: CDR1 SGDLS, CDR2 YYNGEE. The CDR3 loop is CASSLTGTKAPDGYTF. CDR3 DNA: TGTGCCAGCAGCTTAACCGGGACAAAAGCCCCCGACGGCTACACCTTC. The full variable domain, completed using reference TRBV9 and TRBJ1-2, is DSGVTQTPKHLITATGQRVTLRCSPRSGDLSVYWYQQSLDQGLQFLIQYYNGEERAKGNILERFSAQQFPDLHSELNLSSLELGDSALYFCASSLTGTKAPDGYTFGSGTRLTVV.

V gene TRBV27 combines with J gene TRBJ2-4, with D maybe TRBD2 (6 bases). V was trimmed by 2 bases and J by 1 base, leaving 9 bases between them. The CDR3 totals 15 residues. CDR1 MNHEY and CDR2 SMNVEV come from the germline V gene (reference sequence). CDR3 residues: CASSLVEGAKNIQYF. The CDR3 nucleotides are TGTGCCAGCAGTTTAGTGGAGGGGGCCAAAAACATTCAGTACTTC.

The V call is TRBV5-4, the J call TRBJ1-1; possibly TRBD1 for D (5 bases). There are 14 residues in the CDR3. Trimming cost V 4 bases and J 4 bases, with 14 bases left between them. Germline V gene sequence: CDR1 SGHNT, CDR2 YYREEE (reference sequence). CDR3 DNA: TGTGCCAGCAGCGGGGTATTCGGGGGCACTGAAGCTTTCTTT. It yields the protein CASSGVFGGTEAFF.

CDR3 DNA sequence: TGCGCCAGCAGCCAAGATACGGGGAGGAGCTATGGCTACACCTTC. As protein: CASSQDTGRSYGYTF. V is TRBV4-3 and J is TRBJ1-2, with D unresolved. Germline V CDR1 and CDR2: LGHNA, YSLEER. Deletions cut 0 bases from V and 4 bases from J, with 12 bases between. The CDR3 has 15 residues.

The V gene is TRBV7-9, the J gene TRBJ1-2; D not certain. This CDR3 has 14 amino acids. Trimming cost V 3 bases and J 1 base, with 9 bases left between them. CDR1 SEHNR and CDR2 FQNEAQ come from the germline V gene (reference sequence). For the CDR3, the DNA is TGTGCCAGCAGCTTCACCGGGATTAACTATGGCTACACCTTC. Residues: CASSFTGINYGYTF.

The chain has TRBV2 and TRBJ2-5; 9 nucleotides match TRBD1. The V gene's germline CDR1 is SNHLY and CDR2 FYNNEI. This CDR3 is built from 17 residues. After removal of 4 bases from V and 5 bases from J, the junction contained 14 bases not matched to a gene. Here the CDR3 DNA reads TGTGCCAGCAGTGTATCTGGGAAACAGGGGGCTAGGGAGACCCAGTACTTC. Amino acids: CASSVSGKQGARETQYF.

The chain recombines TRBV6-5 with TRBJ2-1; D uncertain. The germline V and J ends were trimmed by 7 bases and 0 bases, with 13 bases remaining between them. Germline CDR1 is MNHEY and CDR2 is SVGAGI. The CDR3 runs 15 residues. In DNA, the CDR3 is TGTGCCAGCACCTCGGACCGTAGCTCCTACAATGAGCAGTTCTTC. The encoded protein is CASTSDRSSYNEQFF.

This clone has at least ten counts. CDR3 amino acids: CASSSGSGNEKLFF. The CDR3 nucleotides are TGTGCCAGCAGTTCAGGGTCCGGTAATGAAAAACTGTTTTTT. This chain connects TRBV6-1 to TRBJ1-4; maybe TRBD1 (5 bases). The V end was cut by 5 bases, the J end by 4 bases, with 11 bases between. CDR1 and CDR2 (germline): MNHNS, SASEGT. The CDR3 extends over 14 amino acids.

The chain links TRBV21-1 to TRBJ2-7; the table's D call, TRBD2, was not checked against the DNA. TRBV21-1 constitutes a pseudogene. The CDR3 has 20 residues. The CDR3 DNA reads TGTGCCAGCAGCAGAAATGAGGTTGGAGAAGACTGCTTTTGGAACTACGAGCAGTACTTC. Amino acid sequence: CASSRNEVGEDCFWNYEQYF.

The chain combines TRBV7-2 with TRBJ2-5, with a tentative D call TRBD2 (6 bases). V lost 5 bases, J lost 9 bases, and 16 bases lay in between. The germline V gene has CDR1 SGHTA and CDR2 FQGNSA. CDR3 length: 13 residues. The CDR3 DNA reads TGTGCCAGCAGCCGGGGACTGACTGAGGCCCAGTACTTC. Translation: CASSRGLTEAQYF.

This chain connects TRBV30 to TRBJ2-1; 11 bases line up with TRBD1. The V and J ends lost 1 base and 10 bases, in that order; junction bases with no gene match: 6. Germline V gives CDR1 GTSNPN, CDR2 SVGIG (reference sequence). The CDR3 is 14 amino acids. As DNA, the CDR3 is TGTGCCTGGAGTGGCGGACAGGGGGCTAACGAGCAGTTCTTC. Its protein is CAWSGGQGANEQFF.

The CDR3 is CASSFMGRSSYEQYF. The CDR3, as DNA: TGTGCCAGCAGCTTTATGGGGCGAAGCTCCTACGAGCAGTACTTC. The chain uses TRBV7-9 and TRBJ2-7, with D maybe TRBD1 (5 bases). The ends were cut back, 3 bases at V and 0 bases at J, with 12 bases in the middle. The germline V gene encodes CDR1 SEHNR and CDR2 FQNEAQ (reference sequence). The CDR3 covers 15 residues. Filled out from reference TRBV7-9 and TRBJ2-7, the complete variable domain reads DTGVSQNPRHKITKRGQNVTFRCDPISEHNRLYWYRQTLGQGPEFLTYFQNEAQLEKSRLLSDRFSAERPKGSFSTLEIQRTEQGDSAMYLCASSFMGRSSYEQYFGPGTRLTVT.

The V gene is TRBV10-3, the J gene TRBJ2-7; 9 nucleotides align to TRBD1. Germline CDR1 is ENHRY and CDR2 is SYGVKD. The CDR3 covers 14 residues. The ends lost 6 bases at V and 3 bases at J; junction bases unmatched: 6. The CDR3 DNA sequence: TGTGCCATCAGGGTACAGGGGGCTATCTACGAGCAGTACTTC. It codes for CAIRVQGAIYEQYF.

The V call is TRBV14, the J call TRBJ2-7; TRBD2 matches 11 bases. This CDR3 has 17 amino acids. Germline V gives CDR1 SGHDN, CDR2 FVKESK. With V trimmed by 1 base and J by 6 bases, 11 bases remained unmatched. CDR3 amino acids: CASSQGRLAGGVREQYF. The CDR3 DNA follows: TGTGCCAGCAGCCAAGGTAGGCTAGCGGGAGGAGTACGCGAGCAGTACTTC.

The CDR3 DNA is TGTGCCAGCAGCTTCTCAGGGGGCCAGAACACCGGGGAGCTGTTTTTT. Protein: CASSFSGGQNTGELFF. The rearrangement joins TRBV7-3 to TRBJ2-2; 8 bases line up with TRBD1. Per the germline V gene, CDR1 is SGHTA and CDR2 is FQGTGA. Trimming cost V 3 bases and J 1 base; bases outside gene matches: 4. The CDR3 length is 16 residues. The variable domain in full, completed from reference TRBV7-3 and TRBJ2-2, reads GAGVSQTPSNKVTEKGKYVELRCDPISGHTALYWYRQSLGQGPEFLIYFQGTGAADDSGLPNDRFFAVRPEGSVSTLKIQRTERGDSAVYLCASSFSGGQNTGELFFGEGSRLTVL.

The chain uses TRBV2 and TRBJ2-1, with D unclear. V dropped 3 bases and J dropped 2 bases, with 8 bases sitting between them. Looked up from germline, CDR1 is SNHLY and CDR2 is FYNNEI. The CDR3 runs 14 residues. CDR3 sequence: CASSDGRTYNEQFF. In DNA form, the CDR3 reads TGTGCCAGCAGTGACGGACGGACCTACAATGAGCAGTTCTTC.

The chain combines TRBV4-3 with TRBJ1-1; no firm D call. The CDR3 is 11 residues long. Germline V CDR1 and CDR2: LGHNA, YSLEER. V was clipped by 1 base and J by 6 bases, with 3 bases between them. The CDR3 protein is CASSQGSEAFF. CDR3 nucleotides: TGCGCCAGCAGCCAAGGTTCTGAAGCTTTCTTT.

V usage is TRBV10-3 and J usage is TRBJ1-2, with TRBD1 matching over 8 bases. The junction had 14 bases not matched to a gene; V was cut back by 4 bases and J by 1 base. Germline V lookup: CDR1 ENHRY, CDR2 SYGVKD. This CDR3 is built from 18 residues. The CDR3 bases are TGTGCCATCAGTGTAATACCGGGACAGGAGAATTATAACTATGGCTACACCTTC. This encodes CAISVIPGQENYNYGYTF.

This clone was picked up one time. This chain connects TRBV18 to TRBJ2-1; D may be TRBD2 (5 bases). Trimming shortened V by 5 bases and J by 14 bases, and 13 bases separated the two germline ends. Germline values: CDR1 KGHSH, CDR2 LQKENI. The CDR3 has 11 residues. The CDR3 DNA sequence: TGTGCCAGCTCAAAGGACTTATACAAGTTCTTC. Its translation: CASSKDLYKFF.

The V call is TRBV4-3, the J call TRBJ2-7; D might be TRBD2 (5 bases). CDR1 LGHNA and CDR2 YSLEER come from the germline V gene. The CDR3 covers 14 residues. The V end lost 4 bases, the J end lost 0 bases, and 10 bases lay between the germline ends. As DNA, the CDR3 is TGCGCCAGCAGCCCCCGGGGTAGCTCCTACGAGCAGTACTTC. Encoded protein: CASSPRGSSYEQYF.

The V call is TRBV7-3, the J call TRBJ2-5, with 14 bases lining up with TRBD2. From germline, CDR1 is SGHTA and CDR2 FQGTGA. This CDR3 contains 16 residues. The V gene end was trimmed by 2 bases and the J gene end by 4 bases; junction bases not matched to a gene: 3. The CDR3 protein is CASSLGGLAGAETQYF. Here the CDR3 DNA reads TGTGCCAGCAGCTTAGGGGGACTAGCGGGAGCAGAGACCCAGTACTTC.

The CDR3 DNA is TGTGCCAGCAGCGTAGAGGGTAGCCTTTCCTACGAGCAGTACTTC. It encodes CASSVEGSLSYEQYF. This chain connects TRBV9 to TRBJ2-7; D not resolved. Germline loops: CDR1 SGDLS, CDR2 YYNGEE. With 0 bases removed from V and 1 base from J, the gap between germline ends came to 11 bases. This CDR3 is built from 15 residues.

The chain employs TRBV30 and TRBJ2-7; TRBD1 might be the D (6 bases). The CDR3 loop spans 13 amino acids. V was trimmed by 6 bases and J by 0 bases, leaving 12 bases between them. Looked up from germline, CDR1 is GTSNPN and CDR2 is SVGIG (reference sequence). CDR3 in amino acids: CACNRENSYEQYF. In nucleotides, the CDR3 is TGTGCCTGCAACAGGGAAAACTCCTACGAGCAGTACTTC.

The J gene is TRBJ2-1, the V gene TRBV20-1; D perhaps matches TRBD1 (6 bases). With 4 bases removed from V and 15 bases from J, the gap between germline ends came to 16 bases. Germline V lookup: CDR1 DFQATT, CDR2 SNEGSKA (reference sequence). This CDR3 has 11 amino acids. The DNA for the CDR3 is TGCAGTGCTATCAAGGACAGAGGGGGGTTCTTC. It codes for CSAIKDRGGFF.